A single T cell receptor (beta chain) is shown here with its context. Its antigen remains unidentified. The data were obtained in a study of CD8 T cells in ankylosing spondylitis. One entry per CDR3 protein, called by TCRdb with MiXCR from the 5' RACE reads. The top ten hold 0.5% to 0.75% of the sample, which has about 250,000 distinct CDR3 sequences, 20% to 30% seen once. Findings of the study overall: Researchers report that disease-linked clones proved CD8+ and relatively rare in peripheral blood.

V gave up 4 bases and J gave up 6 bases, with 20 bases separating them. Germline assignment: CDR1 SEHNR and CDR2 FQNEAQ (reference sequence). This CDR3 is built from 16 residues. Material for sequencing was blood, either unsorted or a sorted T cell fraction (not recorded which). The V and J genes are TRBV7-9 and TRBJ2-3; tentatively, D is TRBD1 or TRBD2 (5 bases each). The sequence was collected from a male donor with ankylosing spondylitis or in good health (not recorded which). The CDR3 is CASSSANSAWGDTQYF. The CDR3, as DNA: TGTGCCAGCAGCTCGGCCAATAGCGCGTGGGGCGATACGCAGTATTTT.